This TCR beta chain was sequenced during a study of PD-1 blockade in mismatch repair-deficient tumors. About the study: Enrolled about 2013-2016, patients had progressing, pretreated mismatch repair-deficient cancers of around twelve types.

The CDR3 extends over 16 amino acids. The assay was immunoSEQ multiplex PCR, and TCRdb's table has in-frame clones only and misses some. Here the sample spans some 100,000 clones, approximately 80% being singletons. The chain is built from TRBV12-1 and TRBJ2-7; the table names TRBD2, a call not compared with the DNA. TRBV12-1 is a pseudogene segment. The sequencing used peripheral blood, collected approximately 35 weeks after starting pembrolizumab. The TCR sequence derives from an adult with mismatch repair-deficient cancer. CDR3 DNA sequence: TGTGCCAGCAGCTTTGCAGCGGGAGAAGTCTCATACGAGCAGTACTTC. It is translated as CASSFAAGEVSYEQYF.